These T cell receptor beta chains were read from a single sample in a study of T cells in Graves' hyperthyroidism and ophthalmopathy. TCRdb recomputed calls from the multiplex PCR reads with MiXCR, one row per CDR3 protein. Among roughly 500,000 distinct CDR3 sequences listed, 15% to 20% were seen once. Sample: blood. These receptors were collected from a woman younger than 45 with Graves' ophthalmopathy. The CDR3 runs from the conserved cysteine through the conserved F or W. The D gene is left open where the match is weak. A row's size may be missing; if present it is once, few, many or a size class.

cdr3_length	d_call	v_call	j_call	clone_size	cdr3_nt	cdr3_aa
13	-	TRBV10-3	TRBJ2-7	few	TGTGCCATCAAGGGCGACGGGTCCTACGAGCAGTACTTC	CAIKGDGSYEQYF
14	TRBD2	TRBV20-1	TRBJ2-3	many	TGCAGTGCTAGCGGACTAGCTTCGGCAGATACGCAGTATTTT	CSASGLASADTQYF
15	TRBD1	TRBV12-3/TRBV12-4	TRBJ2-7	many	TGTGCCAGCAGTTTGGGGACAGGGAAGACGGGCGAGCAGTACTTC	CASSLGTGKTGEQYF
15	-	TRBV4-3	TRBJ1-6	-	TGCGCCAGCAGCCAAGCTGACAGCGATAATTCACCCCTCCACTTT	CASSQADSDNSPLHF
13	-	TRBV11-2	TRBJ2-7	few	TGTGCCAGCAGCTTACAACTCGGGTACGAGCAGTACTTC	CASSLQLGYEQYF
15	-	TRBV28	TRBJ1-1	many	TGTGCCAGCCCCTCCGCCGGGGGGGCGAACACTGAAGCTTTCTTT	CASPSAGGANTEAFF
13	-	TRBV7-6	TRBJ1-1	many	TGTGCCAGCAGCTGGGGATACAACACTGAAGCTTTCTTT	CASSWGYNTEAFF
18	TRBD1	TRBV7-9	TRBJ1-3	-	TGTGCCAGCAGCTTAGCTCGACAGGGGGCGATCTCTGGAAACACCATATATTTT	CASSLARQGAISGNTIYF
16	-	TRBV7-9	TRBJ1-2	few	TGTGCCAGCAGCTTAAAGGGGATACCGTGGAACTATGGCTACACCTTC	CASSLKGIPWNYGYTF
17	TRBD1	TRBV24-1	TRBJ2-2	-	TGTGCCACCAGTGCCTCCGGGACAGGGGACCACACCGGGGAGCTGTTTTTT	CATSASGTGDHTGELFF
13	-	TRBV28	TRBJ2-2	few	TGTGCCAGTCGGACTCCGAACACCGGGGAGCTGTTTTTT	CASRTPNTGELFF